This T cell receptor beta chain was identified during a study of CD8 T cells in Susac syndrome (dated by TCRdb to about 2019). Looking at the study overall: Whether CD8+ T cell activation and differentiation in Susac syndrome was antigen driven was tested using repertoire sequencing. Clonality of the CD8+ T cell repertoire was compared between over 10 healthy donors, roughly 14 Susac syndrome patients and roughly 15 multiple sclerosis patients.

The CDR1 and CDR2 encoded by the germline V gene are MNHNS and SASEGT. The junction shows trimming of 5 bases on V and 7 bases on J, plus 17 bases between the germline ends. From the cysteine up to the phenylalanine, the CDR3 has a length of 14 residues. Here the CDR3 DNA is all that survives: 42 bases in frame from base 1. Peripheral blood CD8+ and CD4+ T cells from healthy donors, Susac syndrome patients and multiple sclerosis patients were profiled using high-throughput TCR beta sequencing. Treatment-naive patients with stable or active relapsing-remitting disease fulfilling revised McDonald criteria were used as multiple sclerosis controls. CD8+ TEMRA cells were enriched by FACS, while bulk CD8+ and CD4+ T cells were purified by magnetic negative isolation. Blood was drawn into EDTA tubes, processed within 24 hours, and PBMCs were isolated by density gradient centrifugation. PBMCs destined for TCR sequencing were cryopreserved in liquid nitrogen and later thawed in a 37 °C water bath. A purity of at least 90% was achieved for sorted or isolated CD4+, CD8+ and CD8+ TEMRA cells.

The sample holds a few counts of this clonotype. Its antigen is not yet known. The record has no base qualities; no much larger clone is one base away. RNA was extracted using the RNeasy kit, and roughly 0.5 to 1 microgram was reverse transcribed with random hexamers. TCR beta CDR3 regions were amplified with the immunoSEQ multiplex PCR assay covering 54 Vbeta and 13 Jbeta segments. To correct PCR amplification bias, a synthetic template baseline was used for both primer optimization and computational correction. As for the authors' bioinformatics: Reads were annotated to V, D and J genes according to IMGT and were analyzed with immunoSEQ Analyzer, with only productive sequences retained. Clonality was computed as one minus Shannon entropy normalized by log2 of the number of productive unique sequences. For each patient and control, public and private clones were evaluated within the 100 most prevalent clones. Clones were defined as Susac-specific if absent from the healthy and MS cohorts, from around 1,000 published viral clones and from other ImmuneACCESS disease sequences. TCRdb took the public reads, trimmed them with fastp at Q25, ran MiXCR for clone calling and kept in-frame beta chains. Records with the same CDR3 protein are collapsed into one entry carrying the most frequent genes and DNA. For this entry, the V and J calls and clone size follow TCRdb and not the study's own pipeline. In this sample the table shows 100,000 to 150,000 distinct CDR3 sequences, around 85% of which occur a single time. Of the sample, roughly 0.48% falls within the top ten clones.

Overall study results and their limits: The study acknowledged that relatively few individuals were included in the TCR sequencing and HLA analysis.

The chain is encoded by TRBV6-1 joined to TRBJ1-1, with no reliable assignment of the D segment. The specimen was CD8+ T cells from PBMCs. This TCR was sampled from a human donor with multiple sclerosis. The DNA is as follows: TGTGCCAGCAGTCTTACGGGAGGTGGGAGTGAAGCTTTCTTT. This is translated as CASSLTGGGSEAFF.